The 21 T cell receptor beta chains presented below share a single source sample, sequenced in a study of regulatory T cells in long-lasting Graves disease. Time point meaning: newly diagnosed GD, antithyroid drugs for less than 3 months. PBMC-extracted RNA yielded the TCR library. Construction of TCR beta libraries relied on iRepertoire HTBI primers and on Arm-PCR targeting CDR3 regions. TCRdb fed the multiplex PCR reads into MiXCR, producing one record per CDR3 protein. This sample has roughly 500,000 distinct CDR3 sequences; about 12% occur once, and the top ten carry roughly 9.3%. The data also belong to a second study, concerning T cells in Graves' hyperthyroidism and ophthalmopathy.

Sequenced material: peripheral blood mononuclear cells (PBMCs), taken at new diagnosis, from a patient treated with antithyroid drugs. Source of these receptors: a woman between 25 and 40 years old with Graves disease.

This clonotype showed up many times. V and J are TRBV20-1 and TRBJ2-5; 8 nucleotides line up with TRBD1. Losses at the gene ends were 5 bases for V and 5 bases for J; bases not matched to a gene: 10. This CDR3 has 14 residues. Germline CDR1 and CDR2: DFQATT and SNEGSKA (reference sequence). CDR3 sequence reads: CSAPPRGLWETQYF. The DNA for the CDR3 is TGCAGTGCTCCCCCCAGGGGGCTGTGGGAGACCCAGTACTTC.

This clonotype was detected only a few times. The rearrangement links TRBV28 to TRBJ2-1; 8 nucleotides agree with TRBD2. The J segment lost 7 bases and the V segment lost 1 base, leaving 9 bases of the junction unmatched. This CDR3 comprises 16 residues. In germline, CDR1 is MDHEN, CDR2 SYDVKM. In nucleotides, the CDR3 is TGTGCCAGCAGTTTATATGGCGGGAGGACTTTGAATGAGCAGTTCTTC. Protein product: CASSLYGGRTLNEQFF.

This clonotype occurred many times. The CDR3 loop is CASSPSYRPGGTEAFF. CDR3 DNA sequence: TGTGCCAGCTCACCTTCGTATAGACCAGGAGGGACTGAAGCTTTCTTT. V gene TRBV18 combines with J gene TRBJ1-1; D remains ambiguous. CDR3 length: 16 amino acids. From germline, CDR1 is KGHSH and CDR2 LQKENI. Deletions cut 3 bases from V and 5 bases from J, with 19 bases between.

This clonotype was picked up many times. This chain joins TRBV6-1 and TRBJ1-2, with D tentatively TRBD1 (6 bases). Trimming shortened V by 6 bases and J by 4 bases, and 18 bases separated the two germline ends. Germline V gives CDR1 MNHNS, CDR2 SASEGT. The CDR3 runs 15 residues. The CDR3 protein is CASSRAGGKGYGYTF. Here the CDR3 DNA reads TGTGCCAGCAGCCGAGCCGGGGGCAAGGGCTATGGCTACACCTTC.

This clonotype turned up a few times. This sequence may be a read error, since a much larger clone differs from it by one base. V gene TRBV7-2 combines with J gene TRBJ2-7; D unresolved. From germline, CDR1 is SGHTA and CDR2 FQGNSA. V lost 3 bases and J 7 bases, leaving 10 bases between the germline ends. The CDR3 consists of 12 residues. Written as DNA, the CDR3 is TGTGCCAGCAGCTTTTATTCGGAGGAGCAGTACTTC. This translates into CASSFYSEEQYF.

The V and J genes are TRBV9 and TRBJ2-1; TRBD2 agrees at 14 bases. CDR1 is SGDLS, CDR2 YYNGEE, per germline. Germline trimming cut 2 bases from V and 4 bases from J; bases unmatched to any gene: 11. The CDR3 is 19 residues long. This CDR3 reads CASSVSGGGLAGDYNEQFF. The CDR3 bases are TGTGCCAGCAGCGTTAGCGGGGGGGGACTAGCGGGAGATTACAATGAGCAGTTCTTC.

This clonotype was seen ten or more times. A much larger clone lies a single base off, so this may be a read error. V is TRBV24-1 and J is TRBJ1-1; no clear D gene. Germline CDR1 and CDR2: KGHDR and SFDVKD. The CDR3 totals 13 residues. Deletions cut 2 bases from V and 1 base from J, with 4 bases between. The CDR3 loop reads CATSDWENTEAFF. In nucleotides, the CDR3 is TGTGCCACCAGTGATTGGGAGAACACTGAAGCTTTCTTT.

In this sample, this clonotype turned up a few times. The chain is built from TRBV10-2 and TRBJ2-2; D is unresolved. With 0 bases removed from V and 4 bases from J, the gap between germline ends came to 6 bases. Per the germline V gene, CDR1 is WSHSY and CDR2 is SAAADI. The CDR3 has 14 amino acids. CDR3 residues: CASSESTGTGELFF. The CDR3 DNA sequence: TGCGCCAGCAGTGAGTCGACGGGCACCGGGGAGCTGTTTTTT.

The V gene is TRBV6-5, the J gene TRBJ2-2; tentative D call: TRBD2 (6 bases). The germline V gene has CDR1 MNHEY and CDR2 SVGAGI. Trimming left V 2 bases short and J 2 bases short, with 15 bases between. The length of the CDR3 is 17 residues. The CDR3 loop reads CASSYKGLALNTGELFF. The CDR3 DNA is TGTGCCAGCAGTTACAAAGGGCTAGCGTTAAACACCGGGGAGCTGTTTTTT.

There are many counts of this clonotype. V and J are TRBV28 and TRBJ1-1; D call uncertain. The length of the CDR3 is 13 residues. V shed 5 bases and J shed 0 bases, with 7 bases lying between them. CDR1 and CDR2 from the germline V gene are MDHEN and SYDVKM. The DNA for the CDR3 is TGTGCCAGCAGTCTGAACATGAACACTGAAGCTTTCTTT. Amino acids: CASSLNMNTEAFF.

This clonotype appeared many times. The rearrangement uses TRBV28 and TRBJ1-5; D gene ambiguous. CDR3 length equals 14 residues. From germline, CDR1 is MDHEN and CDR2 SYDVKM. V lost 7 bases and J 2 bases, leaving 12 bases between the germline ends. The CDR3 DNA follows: TGTGCCAGCATGACACCCGGGGGCAATCAGCCCCAGCATTTT. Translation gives CASMTPGGNQPQHF.

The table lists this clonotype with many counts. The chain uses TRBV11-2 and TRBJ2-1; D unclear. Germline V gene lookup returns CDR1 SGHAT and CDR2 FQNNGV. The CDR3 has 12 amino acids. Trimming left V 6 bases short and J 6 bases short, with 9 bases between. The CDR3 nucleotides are TGTGCCAGCAGTAGACATCTCAATGAGCAGTTCTTC. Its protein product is CASSRHLNEQFF.

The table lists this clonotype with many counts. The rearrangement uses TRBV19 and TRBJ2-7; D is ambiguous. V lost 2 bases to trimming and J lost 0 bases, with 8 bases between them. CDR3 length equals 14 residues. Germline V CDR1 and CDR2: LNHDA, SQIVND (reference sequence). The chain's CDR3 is CASSITVPSYEQYF. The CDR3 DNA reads TGTGCCAGTAGTATAACGGTCCCCTCCTACGAGCAGTACTTC.

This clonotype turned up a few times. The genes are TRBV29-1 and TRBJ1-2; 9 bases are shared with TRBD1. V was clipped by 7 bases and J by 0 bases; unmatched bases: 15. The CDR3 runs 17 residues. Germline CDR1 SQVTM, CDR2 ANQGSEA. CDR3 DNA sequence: TGCAGCGCCGAAGGTATCCCGGACAGGGGACCTAACTATGGCTACACCTTC. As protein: CSAEGIPDRGPNYGYTF.

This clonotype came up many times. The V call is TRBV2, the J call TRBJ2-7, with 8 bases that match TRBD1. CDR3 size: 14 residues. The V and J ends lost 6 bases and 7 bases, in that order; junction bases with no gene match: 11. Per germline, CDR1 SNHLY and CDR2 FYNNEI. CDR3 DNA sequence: TGTGCCAGCAGAGGGGGGACAGGTTCGGTGGAGCAGTACTTC. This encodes CASRGGTGSVEQYF.

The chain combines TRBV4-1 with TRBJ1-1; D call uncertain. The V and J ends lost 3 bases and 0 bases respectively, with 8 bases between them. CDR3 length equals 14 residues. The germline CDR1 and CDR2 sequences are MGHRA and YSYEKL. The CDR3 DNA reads TGCGCCAGCAGCCATGTAACTCTGAACACTGAAGCTTTCTTT. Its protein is CASSHVTLNTEAFF.

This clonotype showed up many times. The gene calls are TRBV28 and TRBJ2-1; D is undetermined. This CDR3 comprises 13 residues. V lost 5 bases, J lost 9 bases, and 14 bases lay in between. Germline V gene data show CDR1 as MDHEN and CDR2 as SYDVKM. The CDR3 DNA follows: TGTGCCAGCAGTCCTGTGGTTAGTGGTGAGCAGTTCTTC. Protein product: CASSPVVSGEQFF.

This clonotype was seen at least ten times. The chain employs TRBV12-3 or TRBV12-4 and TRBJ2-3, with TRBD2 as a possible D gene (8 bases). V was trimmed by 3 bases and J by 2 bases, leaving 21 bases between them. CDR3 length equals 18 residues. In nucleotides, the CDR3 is TGTGCCAGCAGTTTTTCCTTCGGGAGGGGGCAAATCACAGATACGCAGTATTTT. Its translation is CASSFSFGRGQITDTQYF.

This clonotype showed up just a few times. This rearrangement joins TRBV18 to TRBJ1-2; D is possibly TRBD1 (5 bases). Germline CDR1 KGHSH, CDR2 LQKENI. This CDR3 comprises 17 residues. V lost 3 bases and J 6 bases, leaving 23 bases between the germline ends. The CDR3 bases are TGTGCCAGCTCACCTCAAGGACGGGACCTAACTATCAATGGCTACACCTTC. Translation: CASSPQGRDLTINGYTF.

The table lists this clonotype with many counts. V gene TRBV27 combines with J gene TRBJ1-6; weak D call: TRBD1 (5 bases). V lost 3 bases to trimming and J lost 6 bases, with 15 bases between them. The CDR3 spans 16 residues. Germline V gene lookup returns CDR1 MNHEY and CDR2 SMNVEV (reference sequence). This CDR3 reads CASSFGQGLLNSPLHF. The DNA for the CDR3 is TGTGCCAGCAGTTTCGGGCAGGGCCTCCTTAATTCACCCCTCCACTTT.

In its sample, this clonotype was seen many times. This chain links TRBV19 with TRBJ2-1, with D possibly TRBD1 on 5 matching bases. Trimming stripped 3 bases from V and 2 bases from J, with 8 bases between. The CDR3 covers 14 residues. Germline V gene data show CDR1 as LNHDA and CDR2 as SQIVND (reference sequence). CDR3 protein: CASSISTAYNEQFF. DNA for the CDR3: TGTGCCAGTAGTATTTCGACAGCCTACAATGAGCAGTTCTTC.